What follows are 17 T cell receptor beta chains derived from one specimen sequenced in a study of blood T cells in healthy people across ages. It was with a sample-barcoded 5' primer and a J-beta primer mix that a second PCR of about 7 to 12 cycles was run. TCRdb re-analysed the 5' RACE reads in MiXCR, keeping a single row per CDR3 protein. The table has fewer than 800,000 distinct CDR3 sequences, under 25% seen once. Sequenced material: blood. The source of these receptors is a man aged 65-85 years in good health.

V usage is TRBV4-1 and J usage is TRBJ2-3; TRBD2 agrees at 12 bases. Germline trimming cut 3 bases from V and 5 bases from J; bases unmatched to any gene: 6. The CDR3 totals 16 residues. Germline CDR1 MGHRA, CDR2 YSYEKL. CDR3 protein: CASSQVVTSGRDTQYF. In DNA form, the CDR3 reads TGCGCCAGCAGCCAGGTAGTGACTAGCGGGAGAGATACGCAGTATTTT.

This clonotype was seen only a few times. The rearrangement uses TRBV29-1 and TRBJ2-1; D uncertain. Trimming cost V 3 bases and J 5 bases, with 8 bases left between them. The CDR3 totals 12 residues. CDR1 is SQVTM, CDR2 ANQGSEA, per germline. The CDR3 reads CSVEVWDNEQFF. CDR3 sequence (DNA): TGCAGCGTTGAGGTATGGGACAATGAGCAGTTCTTC.

The chain uses TRBV20-1 and TRBJ2-5; the match to TRBD2 covers 7 bases. The end of the DNA fits TRBJ2-7 better, so the J call may be wrong. Germline V gene lookup returns CDR1 DFQATT and CDR2 SNEGSKA (reference sequence). The CDR3 has 14 amino acids. This CDR3 reads CSAITREGSYEQYF. As DNA, the CDR3 is TGCAGTGCTATTACCAGGGAGGGCTCCTACGAGCAGTACTTC.

This clonotype was recorded a few times. The J gene is TRBJ2-3, the V gene TRBV5-6; D gene ambiguous. V lost 0 bases and J lost 2, with 7 bases in between. CDR3 size: 14 residues. CDR1 SGHDT and CDR2 YYEEEE come from the germline V gene. The CDR3 here is CASSLGRFTDTQYF. In DNA form, the CDR3 reads TGTGCCAGCAGCTTGGGCAGGTTCACAGATACGCAGTATTTT.

This chain links TRBV11-2 with TRBJ2-3, with 7 nucleotides matching TRBD1. The CDR3 is made up of 17 amino acids. The ends lost 5 bases at V and 0 bases at J; junction bases unmatched: 11. From germline, CDR1 is SGHAT and CDR2 FQNNGV. The CDR3 bases are TGTGCCAGCAGCGGGAGACAGGGAATAACTAGCACAGATACGCAGTATTTT. This gives the protein CASSGRQGITSTDTQYF.

This chain links TRBV7-8 with TRBJ2-1; D not certain. V lost 1 base, J lost 2 bases, and 12 bases lay in between. This CDR3 region has 16 residues. Germline V gene data show CDR1 as SGHVS and CDR2 as FQNEAQ. DNA for the CDR3: TGTGCCAGCAGCTTAGAGCTGGGGTTACCCTACAATGAGCAGTTCTTC. Protein: CASSLELGLPYNEQFF.

The rearrangement joins TRBV4-3 to TRBJ2-3, with D uncertain. Looked up from germline, CDR1 is LGHNA and CDR2 is YSLEER. The V gene lost 2 bases and the J gene lost 5 bases, with 11 bases spanning the gap. The CDR3 is 14 residues long. For the CDR3, the DNA is TGCGCCAGCAGCCAAACGATAGGGAAAGATACGCAGTATTTT. Amino acid sequence: CASSQTIGKDTQYF.

Comment on this clonotype: A read error may account for a junction end that differs from germline. The CDR3 nucleotides read TGTGCCAGCAGTTTAAGGCTAGCGGGCCGAACCTCCAACGAGCAGTACTTC. It encodes CASSLRLAGRTSNEQYF. The chain uses TRBV27 and TRBJ2-7; TRBD2 matches 8 bases. Germline CDR1 reads MNHEY; CDR2 reads SMNVEV (reference sequence). CDR3 length equals 17 residues.

The V gene is TRBV20-1, the J gene TRBJ2-1; D remains unclear. Between the trimmed V and J ends, which lost 3 bases and 6 bases, there was a span of 9 bases. Germline V gene data show CDR1 as DFQATT and CDR2 as SNEGSKA (reference sequence). The length of the CDR3 is 12 residues. The CDR3 sequence: CSARVLGNEQFF. CDR3 coding DNA: TGCAGTGCTAGGGTTCTAGGCAATGAGCAGTTCTTC.

The CDR3 sequence is CATSEGHPENDEQFF. CDR3 DNA: TGTGCCACCAGCGAGGGACATCCTGAAAACGATGAGCAGTTCTTC. V gene TRBV24-1 combines with J gene TRBJ2-5; TRBD1 is a possible D gene (6 bases). The J call may be incorrect, as the DNA end agrees better with TRBJ2-1. Germline CDR1 and CDR2: KGHDR and SFDVKD. The CDR3 contains 15 residues.

In DNA, the CDR3 is TGTGCCAGCAGGCGGCTAGCGGGCCTCGACACTGGTGAGCAGTTCTTC. As protein: CASRRLAGLDTGEQFF. This chain joins TRBV3-1 and TRBJ2-5; 8 bases map to TRBD2. The DNA end favors TRBJ2-1, so the J call may be wrong. The CDR3 length is 16 residues. Germline-derived CDR1 and CDR2 are LGHDT and YNNKEL (reference sequence).

The chain employs TRBV18 and TRBJ2-7, with D possibly matching TRBD2 (6 bases). V lost 6 bases and J lost 0, with 18 bases in between. CDR1 and CDR2 from the germline V gene are KGHSH and LQKENI. CDR3 length: 16 residues. CDR3 DNA sequence: TGTGCCAGCTCGCCTATACTAGCCGGTAGCTCCTACGAGCAGTACTTC. It yields the protein CASSPILAGSSYEQYF.

To note about this clonotype: A much larger clone differs by one base, so this may be a read error. J is TRBJ2-5 and V is TRBV6-2 or TRBV6-3; D remains unclear. CDR1 and CDR2 from the germline V gene are MNHEY and SVGEGT. This CDR3 region has 12 residues. Deletions cut 2 bases from V and 1 base from J, with 2 bases between. The CDR3 DNA is TGTGCCAGCAGTTACACCCAAGAGACCCAGTACTTC. It is translated as CASSYTQETQYF.

The V gene is TRBV13, the J gene TRBJ2-5; TRBD1 matches at 9 bases. The J call may be wrong; the DNA end is better matched by TRBJ2-7. Germline CDR1 and CDR2: PRHDT and FYEKMQ (reference sequence). CDR3 length equals 15 residues. CDR3 sequence reads: CASSYQRQGAYEQYF. The CDR3, as DNA: TGTGCCAGCAGTTACCAACGACAGGGGGCCTACGAGCAGTACTTC.

A few counts support this clonotype. The V call is TRBV6-2 or TRBV6-3, the J call TRBJ2-7; 9 nucleotides match TRBD2. This CDR3 contains 13 residues. Germline-derived CDR1 and CDR2 are MNHEY and SVGEGT. The J segment lost 7 bases and the V segment lost 5 bases, leaving 6 bases of the junction unmatched. As DNA, the CDR3 is TGTGCCAGCAGTGAGTTTACTAGCGGGGAGCAGTACTTC. This gives the protein CASSEFTSGEQYF.

This clonotype was detected a few times. The chain combines TRBV7-9 with TRBJ1-4; no firm D call. V was pared by 2 bases and J by 8 bases, with 18 bases between. Germline CDR1 reads SEHNR; CDR2 reads FQNEAQ (reference sequence). The CDR3 is 16 residues long. CDR3 sequence reads: CASSLSSGFGREKLFF. As DNA, the CDR3 is TGTGCCAGCAGCTTATCAAGCGGGTTTGGACGGGAAAAACTGTTTTTT.

The chain employs TRBV10-3 and TRBJ1-4; D unresolved. CDR1 ENHRY and CDR2 SYGVKD come from the germline V gene. V was cut by 6 bases and J by 8 bases, with 19 bases left in between. This CDR3 contains 15 residues. The CDR3 region is CAIRATGIVGEKLFF. In DNA form, the CDR3 reads TGTGCCATCAGGGCAACCGGGATCGTCGGCGAAAAACTGTTTTTT.